This entry lists 20 T cell receptor beta chains sequenced from one sample in a study of blood T cell repertoires in COVID-19. Repertoires were generated with immunoSEQ multiplex PCR, while TCRdb's copy carries only in-frame clones and drops some. The table includes 250,000 to 350,000 clones, around 90% detected once. The sample taken for sequencing was peripheral blood. The receptors come from a woman aged 45-65 years who had recovered from COVID-19.

This clone was seen a few times. The chain combines TRBV5-1 with TRBJ2-1; 10 bases agree with TRBD1. CDR3 length: 15 residues. CDR1 is SGHRS and CDR2 is YFSETQ in the germline V gene. Trimming took 1 base from V and 8 from J; bases not matched to a gene: 6. CDR3 nucleotide sequence: TGCGCCAGCAGCTTGCAGGGACAGGGGAGATATGAGCAGTTCTTC. This sequence encodes CASSLQGQGRYEQFF.

The V and J genes are TRBV25-1 and TRBJ1-2; possible D gene TRBD1, 5 bases. The V gene lost 2 bases and the J gene lost 4 bases, with 11 bases spanning the gap. Germline loops: CDR1 MGHDK, CDR2 SYGVNS. This CDR3 has 14 residues. CDR3 DNA sequence: TGTGCCAGCAGTGAAGGGGGGGTGTTCTATGGCTACACCTTC. Amino acid sequence: CASSEGGVFYGYTF.

The sample holds a few counts of this clone. The rearrangement uses TRBV7-2 and TRBJ1-5, with D perhaps matching TRBD1 (6 bases). The CDR3 extends over 14 amino acids. Trimming left V 2 bases short and J 9 bases short, with 14 bases between. Per the germline V gene, CDR1 is SGHTA and CDR2 is FQGNSA. CDR3 nucleotides: TGTGCCAGCAGCTTAACAGGGCTAATGTCGCCCCAGCATTTT. Amino acid sequence: CASSLTGLMSPQHF. The variable domain in full, with the rest retrieved from reference TRBV7-2 and TRBJ1-5, is GAGVSQSPSNKVTEKGKDVELRCDPISGHTALYWYRQSLGQGLEFLIYFQGNSAPDKSGLPSDRFSAERTGGSVSTLTIQRTQQEDSAVYLCASSLTGLMSPQHFGDGTRLSIL.

Only a few counts were recorded for this clone. The V gene is TRBV29-1, the J gene TRBJ2-7; D unclear. This CDR3 contains 15 residues. Trimming stripped 4 bases from V and 5 bases from J, with 21 bases between. Germline CDR1 is SQVTM and CDR2 is ANQGSEA. The DNA for the CDR3 is TGCAGCGTTGCTCATATGCCCCCGCCCCAGGACGAGCAGTACTTC. Translation gives CSVAHMPPPQDEQYF.

The CDR3, as DNA: TGTGCCAGTGTACAGGGTACCTACGAGCAGTACTTC. Its protein product is CASVQGTYEQYF. The J gene is TRBJ2-7, the V gene TRBV9; D might be TRBD1 (6 bases). Between the trimmed V and J ends, which lost 8 bases and 2 bases, there was a span of 11 bases. CDR3 length: 12 amino acids. Germline V gives CDR1 SGDLS, CDR2 YYNGEE.

This rearrangement joins TRBV11-2 to TRBJ2-5; no clear D gene. Trimming left V 5 bases short and J 5 bases short, with 15 bases between. Germline V gene sequence: CDR1 SGHAT, CDR2 FQNNGV. CDR3 size: 14 residues. The CDR3 protein is CASSRETVRETQYF. The CDR3 coding sequence is TGTGCCAGCAGCCGAGAAACGGTGCGGGAGACCCAGTACTTC.

The chain employs TRBV7-9 and TRBJ2-1, with 10 bases identical to TRBD2. CDR3 size: 15 residues. Germline trimming cut 3 bases from V and 7 bases from J; bases unmatched to any gene: 6. Germline values: CDR1 SEHNR, CDR2 FQNEAQ (reference sequence). The CDR3 bases are TGTGCCAGCAGCTTCTATAAGCGGGAGGGAAATGAGCAGTTCTTC. Amino acids: CASSFYKREGNEQFF.

This chain uses TRBV11-2 with TRBJ1-3, with 8 nucleotides matching TRBD1. Trimming took 3 bases from V and 3 from J; bases not matched to a gene: 7. This CDR3 is 16 amino acids long. The V gene's germline CDR1 is SGHAT and CDR2 FQNNGV. CDR3 protein: CASSFPQGAYGNTIYF. The CDR3 nucleotides are TGTGCCAGCAGCTTTCCCCAGGGGGCGTATGGAAACACCATATATTTT.

The gene calls are TRBV5-1 and TRBJ2-1; D is ambiguous. This CDR3 has 14 amino acids. Germline values: CDR1 SGHRS, CDR2 YFSETQ. The ends were cut back, 0 bases at V and 4 bases at J, with 8 bases in the middle. CDR3: CASSLANPYNEQFF. Written as DNA, the CDR3 is TGCGCCAGCAGCTTGGCTAACCCTTACAATGAGCAGTTCTTC.

This clone was seen a few times. The rearrangement links TRBV2 to TRBJ1-6, with 8 bases that match TRBD1. Germline V gene sequence: CDR1 SNHLY, CDR2 FYNNEI. J was trimmed by 9 bases and V by 11 bases; bases with no gene match: 9. CDR3 size: 13 residues. CDR3 DNA sequence: TGTGCCGGAGGACAGGGCTTGGTTTCACCCCTCCACTTT. Translation gives CAGGQGLVSPLHF.

As for this clone: Additional DNA sequences in this sample encode the identical CDR3. The genes are TRBV2 and TRBJ1-5; D is uncertain. CDR1 is SNHLY and CDR2 is FYNNEI in the germline V gene. The CDR3 is 11 residues long. Trimming left V 6 bases short and J 3 bases short, with 3 bases between. CDR3 in DNA: TGTGCCAGCAGCCTCAATCAGCCCCAGCATTTT. Translation: CASSLNQPQHF.

The chain combines TRBV7-2 with TRBJ2-3; D gene ambiguous. Germline CDR1 and CDR2: SGHTA and FQGNSA. This CDR3 comprises 16 residues. Between the trimmed V and J ends, which lost 3 bases and 4 bases, there was a span of 17 bases. In DNA form, the CDR3 reads TGTGCCAGCAGCTTTATAGGCGGCCTCCTGGCAGATACGCAGTATTTT. Translating gives CASSFIGGLLADTQYF.

V is TRBV6-5 and J is TRBJ1-1; D is unresolved. V was cut by 10 bases and J by 3 bases, with 18 bases left in between. The CDR3 is 14 amino acids. Germline V gene data show CDR1 as MNHEY and CDR2 as SVGAGI. CDR3 amino acids: CATRFPAGDTEAFF. CDR3 nucleotide sequence: TGTGCCACCCGTTTTCCTGCCGGAGACACTGAAGCTTTCTTT.

The gene calls are TRBV5-5 and TRBJ1-4; D may be TRBD1 (5 bases). V lost 2 bases, J lost 8 bases, and 10 bases lay in between. Per the germline V gene, CDR1 is SGHKS and CDR2 is YYEKEE (reference sequence). The CDR3 length is 13 residues. In DNA form, the CDR3 reads TGTGCCAGCAGCTTTCAGGGTCGAGAAAAACTGTTTTTT. It codes for CASSFQGREKLFF.

The genes are TRBV6-6 and TRBJ2-1, with a possible D match to TRBD1 (6 bases). Germline CDR1 reads MNHNY; CDR2 reads SVGAGI (reference sequence). This CDR3 has 13 amino acids. V lost 9 bases, J lost 5 bases, and 14 bases lay in between. The CDR3 DNA is TGTGCCAGTAGGACAGAGGCAGACAATGAGCAGTTCTTC. Translated, it gives CASRTEADNEQFF.

This clone was observed a single time. The chain couples TRBV2 to TRBJ2-7; 7 bases are a match to TRBD2. The CDR3 has 16 amino acids. V gave up 3 bases and J gave up 1 base; unmatched junction bases: 9. From germline, CDR1 is SNHLY and CDR2 FYNNEI. The CDR3 bases are TGTGCCAGCAGTGACACGAGCGGGGTTATTTCCTACGAGCAGTACTTC. As protein: CASSDTSGVISYEQYF.

The V call is TRBV6-4, the J call TRBJ2-2; 8 bases match TRBD1. The CDR3 is made up of 14 amino acids. The V segment lost 6 bases and the J segment 4 bases; nucleotides outside the gene matches: 4. Germline V lookup: CDR1 MRHNA, CDR2 SNTAGT. The CDR3 DNA is TGTGCCAGCAGAGGACAGGGAAGCACCGGGGAGCTGTTTTTT. It translates to CASRGQGSTGELFF.

This chain joins TRBV5-6 and TRBJ2-7; 10 positions match TRBD2. The CDR3 contains 16 residues. V was clipped by 0 bases and J by 2 bases; unmatched bases: 5. Germline CDR1 and CDR2: SGHDT and YYEEEE. CDR3: CASSLESGRAPYEQYF. The CDR3 nucleotides read TGTGCCAGCAGCTTGGAAAGCGGGAGGGCCCCCTACGAGCAGTACTTC.

This chain connects TRBV5-4 to TRBJ2-1, with D possibly being TRBD2 (7 bases). The CDR3 runs to 13 residues. Trimming cost V 2 bases and J 8 bases, with 11 bases left between them. The V gene's germline CDR1 is SGHNT and CDR2 YYREEE (reference sequence). The CDR3 DNA reads as TGTGCCAGCAGCTTTGGGGGGGCGTATGAGCAGTTCTTC. This translates into CASSFGGAYEQFF.

The CDR3 bases are TGTGCCAGCAGAAAAAACATGAACACCGGGGAGCTGTTTTTT. Residues: CASRKNMNTGELFF. The chain uses TRBV6-5 and TRBJ2-2; D is unresolved. Germline values: CDR1 MNHEY, CDR2 SVGAGI. This CDR3 is built from 14 residues. V lost 6 bases to trimming and J lost 1 base, with 9 bases between them.